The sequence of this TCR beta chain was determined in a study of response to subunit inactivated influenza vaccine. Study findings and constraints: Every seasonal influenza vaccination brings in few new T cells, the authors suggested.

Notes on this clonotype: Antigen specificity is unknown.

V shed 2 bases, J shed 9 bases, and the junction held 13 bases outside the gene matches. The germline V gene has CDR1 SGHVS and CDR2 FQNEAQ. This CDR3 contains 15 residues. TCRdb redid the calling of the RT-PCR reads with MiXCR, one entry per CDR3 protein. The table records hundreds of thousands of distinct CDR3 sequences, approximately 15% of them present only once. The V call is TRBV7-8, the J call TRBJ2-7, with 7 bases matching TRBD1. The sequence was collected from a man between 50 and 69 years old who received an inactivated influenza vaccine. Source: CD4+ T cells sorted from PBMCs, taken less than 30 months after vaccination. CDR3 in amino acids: CASSLPRPTGSRQYF. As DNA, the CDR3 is TGTGCCAGCAGCTTACCCCGTCCGACAGGGAGCCGGCAGTACTTC.